The present T cell receptor (beta chain) was sequenced within a study of blood T cell repertoires in COVID-19. Only in-frame clones appear in the TCRdb table, and some are missing; sequencing was by immunoSEQ multiplex PCR. The repertoire holds approximately 300,000 clones, with roughly 90% as singletons. CDR1 is MDHEN and CDR2 is SYDVKM in the germline V gene. There are 17 residues in the CDR3. The trim removed 3 bases at V and 3 bases at J, leaving 11 bases unmatched. Source material: PBMCs or T cells enriched from blood (not recorded which). The clonotype comes from a woman in her twenties or thirties who had recovered from COVID-19. The chain is built from TRBV28 and TRBJ2-5; 9 positions match TRBD2. The CDR3 region is CASSFGYRLAEEETQYF. The CDR3 DNA sequence: TGTGCCAGCAGTTTTGGATACAGACTAGCGGAGGAAGAGACCCAGTACTTC. The entire variable domain, with the rest obtained from reference TRBV28 and TRBJ2-5, is as follows: DVKVTQSSRYLVKRTGEKVFLECVQDMDHENMFWYRQDPGLGLRLIYFSYDVKMKEKGDIPEGYSVSREKKERFSLILESASTNQTSMYLCASSFGYRLAEEETQYFGPGTRLLVL.